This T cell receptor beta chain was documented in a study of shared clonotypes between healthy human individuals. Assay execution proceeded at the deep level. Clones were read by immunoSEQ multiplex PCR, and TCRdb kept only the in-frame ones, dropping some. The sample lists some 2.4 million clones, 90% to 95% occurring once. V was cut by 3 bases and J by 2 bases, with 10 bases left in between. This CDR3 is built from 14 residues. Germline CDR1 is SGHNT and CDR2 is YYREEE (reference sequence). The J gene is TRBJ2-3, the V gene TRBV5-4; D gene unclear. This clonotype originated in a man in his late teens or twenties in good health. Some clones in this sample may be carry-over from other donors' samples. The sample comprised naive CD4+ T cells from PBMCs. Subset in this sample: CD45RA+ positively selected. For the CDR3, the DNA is TGTGCCAGCAGCTCCTCCCTCTTCACAGATACGCAGTATTTT. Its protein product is CASSSSLFTDTQYF.